This TCR beta chain is drawn from a study of cytomegalovirus exposure and HLA in healthy donors. This clone showed up just a few times. Its antigen is unknown. Study results and limitations: Follow-up analysis seemed to connect common viral pathogens with several of the most significant clusters identified. Specificity of three CMV-associated chains for CMV antigens was verified in vitro.

Trimming removed 3 bases at V and 0 bases at J, with 9 bases between. The CDR3 covers 15 residues. The germline V gene has CDR1 SGDLS and CDR2 YYNGEE. In the PCR, 60 Vbeta and 13 Jbeta primers were used. Measured with immunoSEQ multiplex PCR; TCRdb has only the in-frame clones, and not every one. This sample has about 160,000 clones, with 80% to 90% found just once. The sequence was collected from a man aged 45 to 65 in good health and CMV-seropositive. The chain has TRBV9 and TRBJ2-2, with a possible D match to TRBD1 (5 bases). The sample consisted of PBMCs. CDR3 region: CASSGGFSNTGELFF. The CDR3 DNA sequence: TGTGCCAGCAGCGGGGGCTTTTCGAACACCGGGGAGCTGTTTTTT.